Presented here are 16 T cell receptor beta chains from one specimen sequenced in a study of beta chain features in type 1 diabetes. Whole-study results and caveats: A moderate, significant TCRB CDR3 shortening appeared in type 1 diabetes across four CD4+ subsets.

No antigen has been assigned to these receptors. The authors reverse transcribed all of the isolated RNA, so sequencing captured expressed TCRB transcripts. Here immunoSEQ multiplex PCR was the method, and the copy in TCRdb shows in-frame clones only, minus some. The sample includes some 660,000 clones, around an eighth seen only once; the top ten take 0.03% to 0.04%. Sequenced sample: naive CD4+ T cells from blood. These receptors all stem from a man aged 18 to 29 with type 1 diabetes.

This clone has only a few counts. V is TRBV9 and J is TRBJ2-2; 9 bases match TRBD1. Germline V CDR1 and CDR2: SGDLS, YYNGEE. The length of the CDR3 is 14 residues. The V gene end was trimmed by 6 bases and the J gene end by 6 bases; junction bases not matched to a gene: 6. In DNA form, the CDR3 reads TGTGCCAGCACGGGACAGGGCAATCCCGGGGAGCTGTTTTTT. This encodes CASTGQGNPGELFF.

This clone was seen a handful of times. The chain joins TRBV7-9 to TRBJ1-2; D may be TRBD1 (5 bases). CDR3 length equals 15 residues. Germline CDR1 SEHNR, CDR2 FQNEAQ (reference sequence). Trimming took 5 bases from V and 8 from J, leaving 21 bases between them. The CDR3 region is CASSRPGTEGWGYTF. The CDR3, as DNA: TGTGCCAGCAGCCGACCCGGAACGGAGGGGTGGGGCTACACCTTC.

This clone was counted a few times. V and J are TRBV4-3 and TRBJ1-1; 7 bases are shared with TRBD1. Germline values: CDR1 LGHNA, CDR2 YSLEER. The CDR3 is made up of 16 amino acids. The ends lost 0 bases at V and 4 bases at J; junction bases unmatched: 8. This CDR3 reads CASSQDGEGATTEAFF. CDR3 nucleotides: TGCGCCAGCAGCCAAGACGGGGAGGGGGCCACCACTGAAGCTTTCTTT.

This clone has only a few counts. The chain combines TRBV5-8 with TRBJ1-2; 7 nucleotides match TRBD1. The CDR3 contains 17 residues. Germline V gene data show CDR1 as SGHTS and CDR2 as YDEGEE. Trimming cost V 6 bases and J 0 bases; bases outside gene matches: 14. DNA for the CDR3: TGTGCCAGCAACATCAATCCCAGGGGGATAGCTAACTATGGCTACACCTTC. It yields the protein CASNINPRGIANYGYTF.

In this sample, this clone turned up a few times. The chain couples TRBV6-1 to TRBJ2-5, with TRBD1 matching over 12 bases. The germline V gene encodes CDR1 MNHNS and CDR2 SASEGT. This CDR3 spans 13 amino acids. The CDR3 bases are TGTGCTACTGGGACAGGGGGCTTGGAGACCCAGTACTTC. It encodes CATGTGGLETQYF.

This clone was recorded a few times. The chain couples TRBV29-1 to TRBJ2-7, with D tentatively TRBD2 (5 bases). CDR3 size: 15 residues. The V gene's germline CDR1 is SQVTM and CDR2 ANQGSEA. Trimming removed 1 base at V and 1 base at J, with 14 bases between. CDR3 loop: CSVEGGETTSYEQYF. CDR3 nucleotides: TGCAGCGTTGAAGGTGGGGAGACTACATCCTACGAGCAGTACTTC.

This clone was recorded a few times. The identical CDR3 is also encoded by other nucleotide sequences in the sample. The V call is TRBV30, the J call TRBJ1-1; D is perhaps TRBD1 (5 bases). Looked up from germline, CDR1 is GTSNPN and CDR2 is SVGIG (reference sequence). Deletions cut 0 bases from V and 1 base from J, with 6 bases between. The CDR3 runs 13 residues. CDR3 protein: CAWSVQGNTEAFF. As DNA, the CDR3 is TGTGCCTGGAGTGTTCAGGGGAACACTGAAGCTTTCTTT.

The V call is TRBV9, the J call TRBJ2-5, with 10 bases fitting TRBD2. J was trimmed by 5 bases and V by 0 bases; bases with no gene match: 7. The CDR3 is 16 residues long. Germline assignment: CDR1 SGDLS and CDR2 YYNGEE. CDR3 in DNA: TGTGCCAGCAGCGTAGTCGCTAGCGGGAGTTGGGAGACCCAGTACTTC. This translates into CASSVVASGSWETQYF.

Here the CDR3 reads CASSFDRRANEKLFF. DNA for the CDR3: TGTGCCAGCAGCTTCGACAGGCGAGCTAATGAAAAACTGTTTTTT. The rearrangement joins TRBV6-5 to TRBJ1-4; D is possibly TRBD1 (6 bases). CDR3 length: 15 amino acids. The germline gives CDR1 MNHEY, CDR2 SVGAGI. Trimming took 6 bases from V and 3 from J, leaving 14 bases between them.

This clone was counted between two and nine times. The chain has TRBV30 and TRBJ2-3; D might be TRBD1 (5 bases). V lost 3 bases and J lost 0, with 16 bases in between. The CDR3 spans 16 residues. CDR1 GTSNPN and CDR2 SVGIG come from the germline V gene (reference sequence). The CDR3 spells CAWSSREGRSTDTQYF. The CDR3 DNA sequence: TGTGCCTGGAGCTCCAGGGAAGGTCGGAGCACAGATACGCAGTATTTT. Complete variable domain (other parts from reference TRBV30 and TRBJ2-3): SQTIHQWPATLVQPVGSPLSLECTVEGTSNPNLYWYRQAAGRGLQLLFYSVGIGQISSEVPQNLSASRPQDRQFILSSKKLLLSDSGFYLCAWSSREGRSTDTQYFGPGTRLTVL.

The V call is TRBV30, the J call TRBJ1-4, with D uncertain. In germline, CDR1 is GTSNPN, CDR2 SVGIG (reference sequence). The CDR3 runs 13 residues. V was trimmed by 0 bases and J by 12 bases, leaving 14 bases between them. CDR3 sequence: CAWSVGRLAELFF. In DNA, the CDR3 is TGTGCCTGGAGTGTAGGCAGGTTGGCGGAACTGTTTTTT.

As to this clone: Additional DNA sequences in this sample encode the identical CDR3. V usage is TRBV5-1 and J usage is TRBJ2-5, with TRBD2 matching over 7 bases. The length of the CDR3 is 14 residues. Germline CDR1 SGHRS, CDR2 YFSETQ. Trimming at V came to 0 bases and at J to 1 base, leaving 0 bases not matched to a gene. CDR3 sequence: CASSLGTSQETQYF. CDR3 coding DNA: TGCGCCAGCAGCTTGGGGACTAGCCAAGAGACCCAGTACTTC.

In the case of this clone: The same CDR3 also results from other DNA sequences found in this sample. The chain employs TRBV7-2 and TRBJ2-7; D is possibly TRBD2 (5 bases). The CDR3 loop spans 12 amino acids. The V gene's germline CDR1 is SGHTA and CDR2 FQGNSA. V was trimmed by 2 bases and J by 3 bases, leaving 5 bases between them. In DNA form, the CDR3 reads TGTGCCAGCAGCTTACGGGGCTACGAGCAGTACTTC. It translates to CASSLRGYEQYF.

The V call is TRBV7-9, the J call TRBJ2-4; tentatively, D is TRBD1 (6 bases). The CDR3 has 13 amino acids. V was pared by 3 bases and J by 5 bases, with 8 bases between. Germline CDR1 reads SEHNR; CDR2 reads FQNEAQ (reference sequence). The CDR3 reads CASSFRQENIQYF. The CDR3 nucleotides are TGTGCCAGCAGCTTCCGACAGGAAAACATTCAGTACTTC.

The gene calls are TRBV6-5 and TRBJ1-2; D ambiguous. The CDR3 extends over 14 amino acids. Germline V gene lookup returns CDR1 MNHEY and CDR2 SVGAGI. The V gene lost 5 bases and the J gene lost 3 bases, with 13 bases spanning the gap. CDR3 DNA sequence: TGTGCCAGCAGTCAAGGGAGCTTAGACTATGGCTACACCTTC. It translates to CASSQGSLDYGYTF.

This clone was counted a few times. CDR3: CASSLRGTGDGYTF. CDR3 in DNA: TGTGCCAGCAGTTTACGGGGGACAGGGGATGGCTACACCTTC. The rearrangement uses TRBV27 and TRBJ1-2; TRBD1 matches 10 bases. The germline gives CDR1 MNHEY, CDR2 SMNVEV (reference sequence). The CDR3 covers 14 residues. V lost 2 bases and J lost 6; bases outside the gene matches: 3.